The next 16 T cell receptor beta chains were all read from a single sample in a study of T cell responses to AZD1222 COVID-19 vaccine (dated by TCRdb to about 2021). The time point label here, explained by the study, means: about 28 days (+/-7) after the second vaccine dose. Library generation was performed with the immunoSEQ multiplex PCR assay. The table comes from immuneACCESS by way of TCRdb, which keeps in-frame sequences with V and J called. Part of the clones is missing from these tables; in studies checked, under half for an unresolved V gene and the rest for unknown reasons. This sample gives roughly 150,000 clones in total; about 89% of them show up just once. The ten largest account for approximately 1.3% of the sample. The material sequenced was peripheral blood, taken 28 days after the second AZD1222 dose. These TCRs come from an adult who received the AZD1222 COVID-19 vaccine.

The chain combines TRBV27 with TRBJ2-3; TRBD2 aligns across 11 bases. Germline trimming cut 7 bases from V and 6 bases from J; bases unmatched to any gene: 9. From germline, CDR1 is MNHEY and CDR2 SMNVEV (reference sequence). This CDR3 spans 15 amino acids. CDR3 protein: CASNQLAGEEDTQYF. CDR3 nucleotide sequence: TGTGCCAGCAACCAACTAGCGGGGGAGGAGGATACGCAGTATTTT.

For this clone: The identical CDR3 is also encoded by other nucleotide sequences in the sample. The J gene is TRBJ1-2, the V gene TRBV19; D perhaps matches TRBD1 (6 bases). The CDR3 totals 13 residues. Germline assignment: CDR1 LNHDA and CDR2 SQIVND (reference sequence). Trimming cost V 7 bases and J 2 bases, with 11 bases left between them. The CDR3 sequence is CASKAGGNYGYTF. As DNA, the CDR3 is TGTGCCAGTAAAGCCGGGGGCAACTATGGCTACACCTTC.

V and J are TRBV6-5 and TRBJ1-1; D not certain. The CDR3 consists of 12 residues. V was pared by 0 bases and J by 11 bases, with 10 bases between. Per germline, CDR1 MNHEY and CDR2 SVGAGI. DNA for the CDR3: TGTGCCAGCAGTTACTCGGGCGGCGCGGCTTTCTTT. It is translated as CASSYSGGAAFF.

The chain employs TRBV15 and TRBJ1-4; no firm D call. V lost 5 bases, J lost 9 bases, and 16 bases lay in between. There are 14 residues in the CDR3. Germline V CDR1 and CDR2: LNHNV, YYDKDF (reference sequence). Here the CDR3 reads CATSLGNQNQKLFF. The CDR3, as DNA: TGTGCCACCAGCCTGGGGAATCAGAATCAAAAACTGTTTTTT.

The chain recombines TRBV4-2 with TRBJ1-1; TRBD1 might be the D (5 bases). V lost 4 bases, J lost 0 bases, and 6 bases lay in between. The CDR3 sequence is 13 residues long. From germline, CDR1 is LGHNA and CDR2 YNFKEQ. This chain's CDR3 is CASSPDMNTEAFF. Here the CDR3 DNA reads TGTGCCAGCAGCCCGGACATGAACACTGAAGCTTTCTTT.

The chain has TRBV6-1 and TRBJ1-4; TRBD1 matches at 7 bases. After removal of 2 bases from V and 4 bases from J, the junction contained 16 bases not matched to a gene. The CDR3 has 19 residues. CDR1 is MNHNS and CDR2 is SASEGT in the germline V gene. The CDR3 DNA reads as TGTGCCAGCAGTGAACTTGGGGACAGAAAAGCGCCCCTTAATGAAAAACTGTTTTTT. Amino acids: CASSELGDRKAPLNEKLFF.

The rearrangement links TRBV29-1 to TRBJ1-1; D is unclear. From germline, CDR1 is SQVTM and CDR2 ANQGSEA. Deletions cut 6 bases from V and 1 base from J, with 12 bases between. There are 13 residues in the CDR3. The CDR3 nucleotides read TGCAGCGTCGTTGGGCTCTCGAACACTGAAGCTTTCTTT. This gives the protein CSVVGLSNTEAFF.

V and J are TRBV6-2 or TRBV6-3 and TRBJ2-3; TRBD2 matches at 11 bases. Per the germline V gene, CDR1 is MNHEY and CDR2 is SVGEGT. J lost 0 bases, V lost 5 bases, and 7 bases had no gene match. The CDR3 extends over 17 amino acids. CDR3 nucleotides: TGTGCCAGCAGTCGTAAGACTAGCGGGGTCAGCACAGATACGCAGTATTTT. Translated: CASSRKTSGVSTDTQYF.

This chain joins TRBV7-8 and TRBJ2-7, with TRBD1 matching 7 bases. With 1 base clipped from V and 3 bases from J, the junction kept 9 bases outside the gene matches. CDR1 is SGHVS and CDR2 is FQNEAQ in the germline V gene. CDR3 length: 16 residues. The CDR3 DNA follows: TGTGCCAGCAGCTTAGTCGGGGACAGACACATCTACGAGCAGTACTTC. As protein: CASSLVGDRHIYEQYF. Full variable domain (missing parts from reference TRBV7-8 and TRBJ2-7): GAGVSQSPRYKVAKRGQDVALRCDPISGHVSLFWYQQALGQGPEFLTYFQNEAQLDKSGLPSDRFFAERPEGSVSTLKIQRTQQEDSAVYLCASSLVGDRHIYEQYFGPGTRLTVT.

J is TRBJ1-1 and V is TRBV5-8; 7 bases align to TRBD1. The CDR3 covers 16 residues. Germline-derived CDR1 and CDR2 are SGHTS and YDEGEE. V was clipped by 0 bases and J by 7 bases; unmatched bases: 12. The CDR3 nucleotides read TGTGCCAGCAGCTTGGTTATTAATTTCGGGACAGATGAAGCTTTCTTT. It yields the protein CASSLVINFGTDEAFF. The entire variable domain, with the rest obtained from reference TRBV5-8 and TRBJ1-1, is as follows: EAGVTQSPTHLIKTRGQQATLRCSPISGHTSVYWYQQALGLGLQFLLWYDEGEERNRGNFPPRFSGRQFPNYSSELNVNALELEDSALYLCASSLVINFGTDEAFFGQGTRLTVV.

The chain couples TRBV5-5 to TRBJ1-5; a possible D gene is TRBD1 (5 bases). Germline-derived CDR1 and CDR2 are SGHKS and YYEKEE (reference sequence). Trimming took off 0 bases at V and 1 base at J, with 11 bases between the two ends. The CDR3 covers 16 residues. CDR3 sequence (DNA): TGTGCCAGCAGCTTGGGCAGGGAGAGGAGCAATCAGCCCCAGCATTTT. This translates into CASSLGRERSNQPQHF.

The DNA for the CDR3 is TGTGCCAGCAGCTTAGGGAGAAGTACAGGGGCGTCCTACGAGCAGTACTTC. Translated: CASSLGRSTGASYEQYF. This rearrangement joins TRBV5-5 to TRBJ2-7; 7 positions agree with TRBD1. V shed 2 bases, J shed 1 base, and the junction held 12 bases outside the gene matches. The germline gives CDR1 SGHKS, CDR2 YYEKEE (reference sequence). The CDR3 has 17 amino acids.

The gene calls are TRBV6-5 and TRBJ2-7; possibly TRBD1 for D (7 bases). The V gene lost 3 bases and the J gene lost 0 bases, with 12 bases spanning the gap. Germline V gene lookup returns CDR1 MNHEY and CDR2 SVGAGI. The CDR3 is 15 amino acids. CDR3 nucleotide sequence: TGTGCCAGCAGTTATCCGCGGGACAGCTCCTACGAGCAGTACTTC. Its translation is CASSYPRDSSYEQYF.

The chain combines TRBV28 with TRBJ2-7, with D hard to call. The CDR3 runs 16 residues. CDR1 and CDR2 from the germline V gene are MDHEN and SYDVKM. Trimming removed 3 bases from V and 0 bases from J, with 15 bases in between. The CDR3 DNA follows: TGTGCCAGCAGTTTTGGAGACCTGATAAGCTCCTACGAGCAGTACTTC. The encoded protein is CASSFGDLISSYEQYF.

The chain couples TRBV9 to TRBJ1-3; no clear D gene. Deletions cut 0 bases from V and 4 bases from J, with 5 bases between. The CDR3 is 13 residues long. Germline V CDR1 and CDR2: SGDLS, YYNGEE. CDR3 coding DNA: TGTGCCAGCAGCGTAGTACTCGGAAACACCATATATTTT. Translated: CASSVVLGNTIYF.

J is TRBJ1-1 and V is TRBV9; D is unresolved. Germline loops: CDR1 SGDLS, CDR2 YYNGEE. The CDR3 runs to 15 residues. Between the trimmed V and J ends, which lost 0 bases and 0 bases, there was a span of 9 bases. The CDR3 bases are TGTGCCAGCAGCGTAGGTGGACTAATGAACACTGAAGCTTTCTTT. Its translation: CASSVGGLMNTEAFF.